These 32 T cell receptor beta chains were all obtained from the same sample, sequenced in a study of blood T cell repertoires in COVID-19. Libraries were prepared by immunoSEQ multiplex PCR; TCRdb keeps only in-frame clonotypes and omits some of them. Of 9,500 to 15,000 clones listed, about 88% are singletons. The sequencing input was peripheral blood. All receptors come from a man between 65 and 85 years old with active COVID-19.

The chain carries TRBV4-3 and TRBJ2-1; TRBD2 matches at 9 bases. The CDR3 length is 14 residues. CDR1 is LGHNA and CDR2 is YSLEER in the germline V gene. V was pared by 3 bases and J by 8 bases, with 5 bases of the junction left unmatched. The CDR3 bases are TGCGCCAGCAGCCAGCGGGGGGGCAGAGATGAGCAGTTCTTC. Translated, it gives CASSQRGGRDEQFF.

J is TRBJ2-1 and V is TRBV15; D might be TRBD2 (8 bases). V shed 4 bases and J shed 4 bases, with 26 bases lying between them. Per germline, CDR1 LNHNV and CDR2 YYDKDF (reference sequence). The CDR3 is 19 amino acids. The CDR3, as DNA: TGTGCCACCAGCATTCTCAGGGGGGGCGGGGGACTAGTTTACAATGAGCAGTTCTTC. This codes for CATSILRGGGGLVYNEQFF.

The chain recombines TRBV6-2 or TRBV6-3 with TRBJ2-6; 11 bases line up with TRBD2. Trimming removed 2 bases from V and 0 bases from J; junction bases left unmatched: 6. The CDR3 is 19 residues long. The germline V gene has CDR1 MNHEY and CDR2 SVGEGT. CDR3 amino acids: CASSYLAGGSLSGANVLTF. Written as DNA, the CDR3 is TGTGCCAGCAGTTACCTAGCGGGAGGTTCCCTCTCTGGGGCCAACGTCCTGACTTTC.

The chain links TRBV20-1 to TRBJ2-5, with no clear D. Germline loops: CDR1 DFQATT, CDR2 SNEGSKA (reference sequence). Trimming left V 3 bases short and J 3 bases short, with 11 bases between. CDR3 length: 13 residues. This CDR3 reads CSASRRLKETQYF. CDR3 DNA: TGCAGTGCTAGTCGTAGACTCAAAGAGACCCAGTACTTC.

The chain employs TRBV5-5 and TRBJ1-3; D perhaps matches TRBD1 (5 bases). The CDR3 loop spans 15 amino acids. V was cut by 4 bases and J by 0 bases, with 11 bases left in between. Germline loops: CDR1 SGHKS, CDR2 YYEKEE (reference sequence). The CDR3 bases are TGTGCCAGCAGCGGGGCAGGGTACTCTGGAAACACCATATATTTT. Translated, it gives CASSGAGYSGNTIYF. Full variable domain (remainder filled in from reference TRBV5-5 and TRBJ1-3): DAGVTQSPTHLIKTRGQQVTLRCSPISGHKSVSWYQQVLGQGPQFIFQYYEKEERGRGNFPDRFSARQFPNYSSELNVNALLLGDSALYLCASSGAGYSGNTIYFGEGSWLTVV.

The V call is TRBV10-1, the J call TRBJ2-7; the D is unclear. Deletions cut 7 bases from V and 1 base from J, with 2 bases between. CDR3 length: 10 amino acids. Germline assignment: CDR1 WNHNN and CDR2 SYGVQD (reference sequence). DNA of the CDR3: TGCGCCAGCACTTCCTACGAGCAGTACTTC. It specifies CASTSYEQYF.

V usage is TRBV7-8 and J usage is TRBJ1-5; TRBD1 matches at 10 bases. J lost 12 bases, V lost 0 bases, and 8 bases had no gene match. This CDR3 is 15 amino acids long. From germline, CDR1 is SGHVS and CDR2 FQNEAQ. The CDR3 here is CASSLASGTGARQHF. In DNA, the CDR3 is TGTGCCAGCAGCTTAGCTTCCGGGACAGGGGCGCGCCAGCATTTT.

This clone appeared a single time. The CDR3 loop reads CASTPTMRWSSYNEQFF. DNA for the CDR3: TGTGCCAGCACCCCTACGATGAGGTGGAGCTCCTACAATGAGCAGTTCTTC. The J gene is TRBJ2-1, the V gene TRBV27; D gene uncertain. V lost 7 bases and J lost 0, with 19 bases in between. Germline CDR1 and CDR2: MNHEY and SMNVEV (reference sequence). The CDR3 is 17 amino acids.

The chain combines TRBV11-2 with TRBJ2-7; tentatively, D is TRBD2 (5 bases). The CDR3 sequence is 13 residues long. Trimming stripped 3 bases from V and 1 base from J, with 7 bases between. Per the germline V gene, CDR1 is SGHAT and CDR2 is FQNNGV. CDR3 sequence (DNA): TGTGCCAGCAGCTTCGGACTTTCCTACGAGCAGTACTTC. Translating gives CASSFGLSYEQYF.

V gene TRBV28 combines with J gene TRBJ1-5, with D possibly being TRBD1 (5 bases). Germline V gives CDR1 MDHEN, CDR2 SYDVKM. CDR3 length equals 15 residues. V was clipped by 2 bases and J by 1 base, with 9 bases between them. CDR3 protein: CASSLRQGSNQPQHF. In nucleotides, the CDR3 is TGTGCCAGCAGTTTACGCCAGGGCAGCAATCAGCCCCAGCATTTT. The full variable domain, completed using reference TRBV28 and TRBJ1-5, is DVKVTQSSRYLVKRTGEKVFLECVQDMDHENMFWYRQDPGLGLRLIYFSYDVKMKEKGDIPEGYSVSREKKERFSLILESASTNQTSMYLCASSLRQGSNQPQHFGDGTRLSIL.

The chain links TRBV11-3 to TRBJ1-4; D perhaps matches TRBD1 (5 bases). V shed 7 bases and J shed 4 bases, with 7 bases lying between them. Germline V gene lookup returns CDR1 SGHNT and CDR2 YENEEA. The CDR3 totals 12 residues. CDR3: CASTQGNEKLFF. The CDR3 region has the DNA TGTGCCAGCACTCAGGGTAATGAAAAACTGTTTTTT.

This clone appeared once. V gene TRBV18 combines with J gene TRBJ2-1; D ambiguous. With 4 bases removed from V and 3 bases from J, the gap between germline ends came to 13 bases. Germline CDR1 KGHSH, CDR2 LQKENI. The CDR3 contains 15 residues. CDR3 sequence reads: CASSLAPGFYNEQFF. DNA for the CDR3: TGTGCCAGCTCACTGGCCCCGGGTTTCTACAATGAGCAGTTCTTC.

A single count supports this clone. V usage is TRBV5-1 and J usage is TRBJ1-3; 9 positions match TRBD1. Germline V gives CDR1 SGHRS, CDR2 YFSETQ. The length of the CDR3 is 15 residues. Losses at the gene ends were 7 bases for V and 4 bases for J; bases not matched to a gene: 9. The chain's CDR3 is CASGPGTGNGNTIYF. In DNA, the CDR3 is TGCGCCAGCGGTCCCGGGACAGGGAACGGAAACACCATATATTTT.

This rearrangement joins TRBV9 to TRBJ2-7, with TRBD2 identical over 13 bases. Germline CDR1 SGDLS, CDR2 YYNGEE. The CDR3 is 15 amino acids. V shed 2 bases and J 7 bases; nucleotides not matched to a gene: 6. The CDR3 reads CASSVRLAGGREQYF. In nucleotides, the CDR3 is TGTGCCAGCAGCGTTAGACTAGCGGGAGGAAGAGAGCAGTACTTC.

The chain uses TRBV7-6 and TRBJ1-3; 7 bases line up with TRBD1. This CDR3 region has 16 residues. Germline V gene data show CDR1 as SGHVS and CDR2 as FNYEAQ. V was clipped by 1 base and J by 1 base; unmatched bases: 4. The CDR3 is CASSLEGGQSGNTIYF. CDR3 DNA sequence: TGTGCCAGCAGCTTAGAAGGGGGCCAATCTGGAAACACCATATATTTT.

The gene calls are TRBV19 and TRBJ2-5; perhaps TRBD2 as D (6 bases). The CDR3 has 15 residues. Trimming stripped 7 bases from V and 3 bases from J, with 18 bases between. Germline CDR1 reads LNHDA; CDR2 reads SQIVND (reference sequence). CDR3 DNA: TGTGCCAGTAAGAATGGGGATAGCGGAAAAGAGACCCAGTACTTC. It encodes CASKNGDSGKETQYF.

The gene calls are TRBV7-2 and TRBJ2-5; D possibly corresponds to TRBD2 (6 bases). CDR1 and CDR2 from the germline V gene are SGHTA and FQGNSA. This CDR3 is built from 15 residues. Trimming cost V 5 bases and J 5 bases, with 18 bases left between them. As DNA, the CDR3 is TGTGCCAGCAGCCCTCGACTAGGGGCTCGTGAGACCCAGTACTTC. It is translated as CASSPRLGARETQYF.

This clone was recorded once. V usage is TRBV2 and J usage is TRBJ2-7; 9 nucleotides line up with TRBD1. Germline loops: CDR1 SNHLY, CDR2 FYNNEI. The CDR3 extends over 16 amino acids. Germline trimming cut 9 bases from V and 4 bases from J; bases unmatched to any gene: 16. CDR3: CARAGRGGQGPYEQYF. CDR3 DNA: TGTGCCAGAGCAGGGAGGGGCGGACAGGGGCCTTACGAGCAGTACTTC.

This chain joins TRBV3-1 (or the pseudogene TRBV3-2) and TRBJ1-5; 8 nucleotides match TRBD1. The CDR3 runs 13 residues. Germline CDR1 is LGHDT and CDR2 is YNNKEL (reference sequence). V lost 5 bases to trimming and J lost 7 bases; unmatched junction nucleotides: 4. CDR3 protein: CASSTTGVQPQHF. CDR3 bases: TGTGCCAGCAGCACGACAGGGGTCCAGCCCCAGCATTTT.

The V call is TRBV14, the J call TRBJ2-7; a weak D match, TRBD1 (6 bases). V lost 1 base, J lost 3 bases, and 16 bases lay in between. This CDR3 is built from 16 residues. Germline CDR1 SGHDN, CDR2 FVKESK. For the CDR3, the DNA is TGTGCCAGCAGCCAAGGTAGGCCCGGACAGAACTACGAGCAGTACTTC. The encoded protein is CASSQGRPGQNYEQYF. Full variable domain (missing parts from reference TRBV14 and TRBJ2-7): EAGVTQFPSHSVIEKGQTVTLRCDPISGHDNLYWYRRVMGKEIKFLLHFVKESKQDESGMPNNRFLAERTGGTYSTLKVQPAELEDSGVYFCASSQGRPGQNYEQYFGPGTRLTVT.

The chain links TRBV2 to TRBJ1-1, with 9 bases matching TRBD1. V shed 5 bases and J 8 bases; nucleotides not matched to a gene: 12. Per germline, CDR1 SNHLY and CDR2 FYNNEI. CDR3 length: 15 amino acids. Here the CDR3 DNA reads TGTGCCAGCAGTCGCTCCGGGACAGGGACCTCAGAAGCTTTCTTT. Translated, it gives CASSRSGTGTSEAFF.

This clone has more than one count but fewer than ten. This chain uses TRBV12-3 or TRBV12-4 with TRBJ1-2, with D uncertain. The V end lost 5 bases, the J end lost 2 bases, and 9 bases lay between the germline ends. The CDR3 extends over 13 amino acids. This chain's CDR3 is CASSGERNYGYTF. In DNA form, the CDR3 reads TGTGCCAGCAGTGGGGAGAGAAACTATGGCTACACCTTC.

The count of this clone is one. The gene calls are TRBV18 and TRBJ1-2; possibly TRBD1 for D (5 bases). Germline CDR1 KGHSH, CDR2 LQKENI. The CDR3 runs 16 residues. V was shortened by 2 bases and J by 3 bases, with 16 bases between the two germline ends. This chain's CDR3 is CASSPRDLELDYGYTF. The DNA of the CDR3 is TGTGCCAGCTCACCAAGGGACTTGGAGTTGGACTATGGCTACACCTTC.

The DNA of the CDR3 is TGTGCCACCAGTGACGGGACTCCTGGGGATGGCTACACCTTC. Amino acid sequence: CATSDGTPGDGYTF. The chain joins TRBV24-1 to TRBJ1-2; a possible D gene is TRBD1 (5 bases). This CDR3 spans 14 amino acids. From germline, CDR1 is KGHDR and CDR2 SFDVKD. The V gene lost 4 bases and the J gene lost 6 bases, with 14 bases spanning the gap.

As to this clone: One end of the junction fails to match germline, which may point to a read error. The chain carries TRBV7-2 and TRBJ2-5; 12 bases match TRBD2. The CDR3 totals 17 residues. Germline CDR1 SGHTA, CDR2 FQGNSA. The DNA for the CDR3 is TGTGCCAGCAGCTTCCCGACTAGCGGGGGTCGGCAAGGGACCCAGTACTTC. Encoded protein: CASSFPTSGGRQGTQYF.

The rearrangement links TRBV6-1 to TRBJ2-7; the match to TRBD1 covers 7 bases. The V gene end was trimmed by 1 base and the J gene end by 8 bases; junction bases not matched to a gene: 11. The CDR3 length is 15 residues. Germline V gene lookup returns CDR1 MNHNS and CDR2 SASEGT. In DNA form, the CDR3 reads TGTGCCAGCAGTGAAGGGCCAGGGACAGCCTTGAAGCAGTACTTC. Protein sequence: CASSEGPGTALKQYF.

V is TRBV6-5 and J is TRBJ2-2; D not certain. Between the trimmed V and J ends, which lost 0 bases and 6 bases, there was a span of 5 bases. CDR3 length equals 13 residues. Germline values: CDR1 MNHEY, CDR2 SVGAGI. DNA for the CDR3: TGTGCCAGCAGTTACTCTCCCTCCGGGGAGCTGTTTTTT. Translation gives CASSYSPSGELFF.

V gene TRBV7-8 combines with J gene TRBJ2-5, with D unclear. CDR1 is SGHVS and CDR2 is FQNEAQ in the germline V gene. This CDR3 contains 13 residues. Between the trimmed V and J ends, which lost 3 bases and 2 bases, there was a span of 7 bases. This CDR3 reads CASSFEVQETQYF. As DNA, the CDR3 is TGTGCCAGCAGCTTTGAGGTACAAGAGACCCAGTACTTC.

The chain employs TRBV7-8 and TRBJ2-5; TRBD2 aligns across 10 bases. Germline V CDR1 and CDR2: SGHVS, FQNEAQ. V trimming: 4 bases; J trimming: 6 bases; junction bases outside the gene matches: 11. The CDR3 has 16 residues. Here the CDR3 reads CASSSRSSGSSQTQYF. CDR3 in DNA: TGTGCCAGCAGCTCGCGATCTAGCGGGAGCAGCCAGACCCAGTACTTC.

This chain connects TRBV4-1 to TRBJ1-1; TRBD1 matches 9 bases. The CDR3 covers 14 residues. The V gene's germline CDR1 is MGHRA and CDR2 YSYEKL. The V segment lost 3 bases and the J segment 4 bases; nucleotides outside the gene matches: 3. Here the CDR3 reads CASSQDRGGTEAFF. CDR3 coding DNA: TGCGCCAGCAGCCAGGACAGGGGCGGCACTGAAGCTTTCTTT.

This sequence joins TRBV7-6 and TRBJ1-1; D is uncertain. Per the germline V gene, CDR1 is SGHVS and CDR2 is FNYEAQ. The CDR3 has 15 amino acids. With 5 bases removed from V and 1 base from J, the gap between germline ends came to 14 bases. This chain's CDR3 is CASSQLGGRNTEAFF. The CDR3 coding sequence is TGTGCCAGCAGCCAGCTAGGCGGGCGGAACACTGAAGCTTTCTTT. The full variable domain, in which reference TRBV7-6 and TRBJ1-1 provide the parts outside the CDR3, is GAGVSQSPRYKVTKRGQDVALRCDPISGHVSLYWYRQALGQGPEFLTYFNYEAQQDKSGLPNDRFSAERPEGSISTLTIQRTEQRDSAMYRCASSQLGGRNTEAFFGQGTRLTVV.

This sequence joins TRBV5-1 and TRBJ1-4, with 12 positions matching TRBD1. V shed 4 bases and J 8 bases; nucleotides not matched to a gene: 6. Per the germline V gene, CDR1 is SGHRS and CDR2 is YFSETQ. The CDR3 is made up of 15 amino acids. The CDR3 here is CASSRGTGGQEKLFF. CDR3 DNA sequence: TGCGCCAGCAGCAGGGGGACAGGGGGCCAAGAAAAACTGTTTTTT.